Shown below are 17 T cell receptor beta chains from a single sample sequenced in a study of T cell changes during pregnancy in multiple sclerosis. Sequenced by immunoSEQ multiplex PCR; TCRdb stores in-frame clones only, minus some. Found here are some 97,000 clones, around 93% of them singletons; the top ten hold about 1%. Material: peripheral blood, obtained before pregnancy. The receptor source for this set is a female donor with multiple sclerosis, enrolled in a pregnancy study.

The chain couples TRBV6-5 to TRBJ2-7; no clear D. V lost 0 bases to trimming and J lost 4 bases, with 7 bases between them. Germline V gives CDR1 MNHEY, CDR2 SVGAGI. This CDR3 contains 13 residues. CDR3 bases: TGTGCCAGCAGTTACTCGTCACAATACGAGCAGTACTTC. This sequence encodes CASSYSSQYEQYF.

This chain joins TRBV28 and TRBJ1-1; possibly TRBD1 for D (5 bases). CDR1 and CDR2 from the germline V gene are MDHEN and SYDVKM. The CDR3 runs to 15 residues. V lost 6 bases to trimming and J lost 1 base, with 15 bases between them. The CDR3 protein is CASSPTGVKNTEAFF. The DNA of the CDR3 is TGTGCCAGCAGCCCGACGGGGGTGAAGAACACTGAAGCTTTCTTT.

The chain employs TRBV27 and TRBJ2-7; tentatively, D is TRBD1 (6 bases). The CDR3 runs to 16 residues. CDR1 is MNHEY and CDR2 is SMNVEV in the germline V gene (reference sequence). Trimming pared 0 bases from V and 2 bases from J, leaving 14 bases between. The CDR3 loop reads CASSLSGADLPYEQYF. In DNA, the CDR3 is TGTGCCAGCAGTTTATCGGGGGCAGACCTACCCTACGAGCAGTACTTC.

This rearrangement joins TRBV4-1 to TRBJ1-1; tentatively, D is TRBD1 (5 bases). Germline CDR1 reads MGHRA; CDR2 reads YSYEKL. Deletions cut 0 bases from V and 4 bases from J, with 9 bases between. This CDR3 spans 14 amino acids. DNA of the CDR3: TGCGCCAGCAGCCAAGACCGGGGGACCACTGAAGCTTTCTTT. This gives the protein CASSQDRGTTEAFF.

CDR3 in DNA: TGCGCCAGCAGCCAAGTTTGGGGAGCGACCGGGGAGCTGTTTTTT. Translation gives CASSQVWGATGELFF. This sequence joins TRBV4-3 and TRBJ2-2; TRBD2 is a possible D gene (5 bases). V lost 1 base, J lost 5 bases, and 11 bases lay in between. The germline gives CDR1 LGHNA, CDR2 YSLEER. The CDR3 covers 15 residues.

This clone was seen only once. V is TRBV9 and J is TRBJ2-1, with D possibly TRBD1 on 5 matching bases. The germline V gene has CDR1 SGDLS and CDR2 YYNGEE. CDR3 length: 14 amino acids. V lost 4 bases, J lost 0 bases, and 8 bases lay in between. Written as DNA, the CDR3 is TGTGCCAGCAGCCCCCAGGGCTCCTACAATGAGCAGTTCTTC. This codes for CASSPQGSYNEQFF.

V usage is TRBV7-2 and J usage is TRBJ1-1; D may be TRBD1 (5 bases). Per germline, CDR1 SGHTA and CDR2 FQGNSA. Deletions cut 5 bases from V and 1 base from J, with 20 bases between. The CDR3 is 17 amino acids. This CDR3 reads CASSPRQRRIWNTEAFF. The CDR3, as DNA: TGTGCCAGCAGCCCAAGACAGAGACGAATATGGAACACTGAAGCTTTCTTT.

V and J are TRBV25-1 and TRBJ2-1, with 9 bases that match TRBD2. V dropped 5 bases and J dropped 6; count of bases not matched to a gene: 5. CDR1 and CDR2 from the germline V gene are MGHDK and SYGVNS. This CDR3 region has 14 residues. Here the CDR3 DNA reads TGTGCCAGCAGTATCAGCGGGAGGCCCAATGAGCAGTTCTTC. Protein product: CASSISGRPNEQFF.

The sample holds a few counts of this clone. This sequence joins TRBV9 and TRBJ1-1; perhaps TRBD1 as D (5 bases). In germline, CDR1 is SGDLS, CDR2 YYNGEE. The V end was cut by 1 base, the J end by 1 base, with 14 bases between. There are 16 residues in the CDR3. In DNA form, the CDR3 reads TGTGCCAGCAGCGTACCAAGCGGGCAGGGGAACACTGAAGCTTTCTTT. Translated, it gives CASSVPSGQGNTEAFF.

CDR3: CASSLGSGERRGTDTQYF. In DNA form, the CDR3 reads TGTGCCAGCAGCTTAGGCTCCGGAGAAAGGAGGGGAACAGATACGCAGTATTTT. The chain recombines TRBV13 with TRBJ2-3; a weak D match, TRBD2 (6 bases). This CDR3 is 18 amino acids long. Trimming removed 0 bases from V and 3 bases from J, with 19 bases in between. Germline V CDR1 and CDR2: PRHDT, FYEKMQ (reference sequence). Combining the CDR3 with reference TRBV13 and TRBJ2-3 gives the whole variable domain AAGVIQSPRHLIKEKRETATLKCYPIPRHDTVYWYQQGPGQDPQFLISFYEKMQSDKGSIPDRFSAQQFSDYHSELNMSSLELGDSALYFCASSLGSGERRGTDTQYFGPGTRLTVL.

CDR3 nucleotides: TGTGCCAGCAGCTTAGGACAGGGTAACGGAAACACCATATATTTT. Residues: CASSLGQGNGNTIYF. This rearrangement joins TRBV13 to TRBJ1-3; TRBD1 might be the D (6 bases). Germline assignment: CDR1 PRHDT and CDR2 FYEKMQ (reference sequence). Trimming left V 0 bases short and J 4 bases short, with 10 bases between. CDR3 length equals 15 residues.

CDR3 bases: TGCGCCAGCAGCATTGTACCTAGCGGCAACCAAGAGACCCAGTACTTC. Translation: CASSIVPSGNQETQYF. The chain joins TRBV5-1 to TRBJ2-5; 7 nucleotides line up with TRBD2. In germline, CDR1 is SGHRS, CDR2 YFSETQ. This CDR3 has 16 residues. V lost 4 bases, J lost 0 bases, and 9 bases stayed unmatched.

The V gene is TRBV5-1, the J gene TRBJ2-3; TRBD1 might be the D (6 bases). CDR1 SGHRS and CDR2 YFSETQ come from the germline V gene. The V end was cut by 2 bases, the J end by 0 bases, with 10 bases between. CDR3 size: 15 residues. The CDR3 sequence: CASSFRTVSTDTQYF. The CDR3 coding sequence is TGCGCCAGCAGCTTTCGGACAGTTAGCACAGATACGCAGTATTTT. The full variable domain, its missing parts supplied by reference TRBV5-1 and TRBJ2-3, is KAGVTQTPRYLIKTRGQQVTLSCSPISGHRSVSWYQQTPGQGLQFLFEYFSETQRNKGNFPGRFSGRQFSNSRSEMNVSTLELGDSALYLCASSFRTVSTDTQYFGPGTRLTVL.

The CDR3 spells CAIRISPETDTQYF. For the CDR3, the DNA is TGTGCCATCAGGATTAGCCCCGAGACAGATACGCAGTATTTT. This sequence joins TRBV10-3 and TRBJ2-3; D is unclear. V was shortened by 6 bases and J by 3 bases, with 13 bases between the two germline ends. The CDR3 spans 14 residues. Germline assignment: CDR1 ENHRY and CDR2 SYGVKD.

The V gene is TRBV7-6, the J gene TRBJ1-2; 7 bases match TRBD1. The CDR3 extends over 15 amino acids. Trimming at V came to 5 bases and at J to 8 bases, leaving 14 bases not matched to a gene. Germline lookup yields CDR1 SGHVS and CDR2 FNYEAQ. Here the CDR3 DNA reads TGTGCCAGCAGCACTATTTCCACAGGGGCAGGCGGCTACACCTTC. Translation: CASSTISTGAGGYTF.

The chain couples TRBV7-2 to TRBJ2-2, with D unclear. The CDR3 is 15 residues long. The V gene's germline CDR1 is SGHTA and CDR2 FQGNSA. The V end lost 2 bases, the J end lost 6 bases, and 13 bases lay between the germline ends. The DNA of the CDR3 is TGTGCCAGCAGCTTAAATGGCCTAGGCCCCGGGGAGCTGTTTTTT. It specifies CASSLNGLGPGELFF.

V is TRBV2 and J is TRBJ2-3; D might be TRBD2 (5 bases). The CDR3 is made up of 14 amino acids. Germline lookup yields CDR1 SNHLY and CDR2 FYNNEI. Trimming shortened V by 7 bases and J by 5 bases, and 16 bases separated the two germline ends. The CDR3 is CASIGGRSRDTQYF. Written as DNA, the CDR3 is TGTGCCAGCATTGGAGGACGCAGTCGAGATACGCAGTATTTT.